These 5 T cell receptor beta chains originate from one sample sequenced in a study of T-cell memory formation after mild COVID-19. One entry per CDR3 protein results from TCRdb running MiXCR on the 5' RACE reads. The sample holds over 300,000 distinct CDR3 sequences, 20% to 25% seen once. Sequencing used PBMCs or a T cell subset sorted from them (not recorded which). The receptor source for this set is a man aged 18-30 years who had mild COVID-19 (a few samples of this study predate the infection). Cell type and time point are not known.

This clonotype was detected only a few times. The V and J genes are TRBV12-3 or TRBV12-4 and TRBJ2-7; TRBD1 matches 10 bases. The CDR3 sequence is 14 residues long. Unmatched junction bases numbered 8, after V lost 6 bases and J lost 6 bases. CDR3 in DNA: TGTGCCAGCAGCTACGGACAGGGGGTTGGCGAGCAGTACTTC. Its protein is CASSYGQGVGEQYF.

CDR3 in DNA: TGCGCCAGCAGCCAAGGGACACCGCCGTTGGTCGGCAATGAGCAGTTCTTC. This sequence encodes CASSQGTPPLVGNEQFF. The chain combines TRBV4-3 with TRBJ2-1; D is possibly TRBD1 (5 bases). Trimming took 1 base from V and 6 from J, leaving 19 bases between them. The germline V gene encodes CDR1 LGHNA and CDR2 YSLEER. The CDR3 runs 17 residues.

This clonotype was seen only a few times. The chain recombines TRBV29-1 with TRBJ1-5, with D possibly being TRBD1 (6 bases). CDR3 length: 18 amino acids. The germline gives CDR1 SQVTM, CDR2 ANQGSEA. Trimming took 0 bases from V and 0 from J, leaving 18 bases between them. The CDR3 DNA follows: TGCAGCGTTGAAGATCCGGGACACCTACCAAATAGCAATCAGCCCCAGCATTTT. The encoded protein is CSVEDPGHLPNSNQPQHF.

This clonotype was seen a handful of times. The gene calls are TRBV7-8 and TRBJ1-4; no firm D call. With 1 base removed from V and 7 bases from J, the gap between germline ends came to 7 bases. There are 13 residues in the CDR3. Looked up from germline, CDR1 is SGHVS and CDR2 is FQNEAQ. The CDR3 DNA is TGTGCCAGCAGCTTAGGCTCTGGTGAAAAACTGTTTTTT. Translation: CASSLGSGEKLFF.

The chain has TRBV20-1 and TRBJ1-2, with D maybe TRBD1 (5 bases). Germline CDR1 DFQATT, CDR2 SNEGSKA (reference sequence). The V gene lost 1 base and the J gene lost 7 bases, with 16 bases spanning the gap. The CDR3 is 14 residues long. DNA for the CDR3: TGCAGTGCTAGAGTGGGGACGGGAGCGGCTGGCTACACCTTC. Protein: CSARVGTGAAGYTF.